Given below is one T cell receptor (beta chain) in context. Clones were read by immunoSEQ multiplex PCR, and TCRdb kept only the in-frame ones, dropping some. The data contain roughly 220,000 clones, roughly 81% of them singletons. The V gene's germline CDR1 is MGHRA and CDR2 YSYEKL. The CDR3 has 14 residues. The V and J ends lost 4 bases and 5 bases respectively, with 14 bases between them. This entry is derived from a study of blood T cell repertoires in COVID-19. Study-wide background: Spain, Italy and the United States supplied samples that represented acute and convalescent COVID-19.

The sample consisted of peripheral blood. The origin of this receptor is a man in his fifties who had recovered from COVID-19. The chain links TRBV4-1 to TRBJ2-5; D perhaps matches TRBD2 (6 bases). Here the CDR3 reads CASSLGRGGETQYF. CDR3 bases: TGCGCCAGCAGCCTAGGGCGGGGCGGCGAGACCCAGTACTTC.